This TCR beta chain was recorded in a study of shared clonotypes between healthy human individuals. Study context: Each donor's CD4 naive and CD4 memory cells filled three plates apiece, CD8 naive two, and CD8 memory one.

Generated by immunoSEQ multiplex PCR, the TCRdb table keeps only in-frame clones and is missing some. The sample gives hundreds of thousands of clones, over 95% of which show up once; 0.11% is in the top ten. A note on this clone: Its antigen is still unknown.

Findings and caveats of the study: Generally, estimated richness proved larger in naive subsets than it did in memory subsets. Deeper or shallower sequencing was expected to change how clonotypes are shared among donors.

The germline V gene encodes CDR1 MNHEY and CDR2 SVGAGI. This CDR3 has 16 residues. The naive CD8 fraction comprised CD45RO-negative cells positively selected for CCR7 and excluded terminally differentiated effector memory CD45RA+ cells. Those who donated were healthy HIV-negative adults, with no recent acute infections or vaccinations reported. Sequencing was performed on naive CD8+ T cells sorted from blood. The V and J genes are TRBV6-5 and TRBJ2-5; the D is unclear. TRBJ2-7 explains the end of the DNA better; the J call may be wrong. The clonotype was recovered from a woman in her 30s in good health. CDR3 sequence: CASSYSTGDHSYEQYF. As DNA, the CDR3 is TGTGCCAGCAGTTACTCGACCGGAGACCACTCCTACGAGCAGTACTTC.